This T cell receptor beta chain was profiled in a study of cytomegalovirus exposure and HLA in healthy donors. Whole-study findings and limits: The study listed some 160 cytomegalovirus-associated TCR beta chains. One later analysis, an examination of the 120 or so validation repertoires, found that first-cohort TCR clusters tended to co-occur in them.

The CDR3 extends over 13 amino acids. V lost 4 bases and J 7 bases, leaving 14 bases between the germline ends. The germline CDR1 and CDR2 sequences are SGDLS and YYNGEE. To note about this clone: Its antigen is as yet unknown.

TCRdb's table, derived via immunoSEQ multiplex PCR, lists solely in-frame clones and lacks some. The sample consists of some 180,000 clones, about 89% of them appearing once. This receptor was taken from a man between 25 and 39 years old in good health and CMV-seropositive. The rearrangement joins TRBV9 to TRBJ1-2; possible D gene TRBD1, 6 bases. The sample taken for sequencing was PBMCs. The CDR3 DNA reads TGTGCCAGCAGCCCCCAGGGGATTAGTGGCTACACCTTC. Amino acid sequence: CASSPQGISGYTF.